Following are 2 T cell receptor beta chains from one sample sequenced in a study of CD8 T cells in Susac syndrome. Reverse transcription used roughly 0.45 to 1 ug RNA and random hexamers. Using its own MiXCR run on the immunoSEQ multiplex PCR reads, TCRdb lists one record per CDR3 protein. The sample yields approximately 76,000 distinct CDR3 sequences, about 95% seen once. The sequencing sample was made of CD8+ T cells from PBMCs. The receptor set was obtained from a human donor with multiple sclerosis.

The rearrangement joins TRBV15 to TRBJ2-7; perhaps TRBD1 as D (5 bases). With 4 bases removed from V and 0 bases from J, the gap between germline ends came to 7 bases. The length of the CDR3 is 13 residues. Germline CDR1 and CDR2: LNHNV and YYDKDF (reference sequence). The CDR3 DNA follows: TGTGCCACCAGCAAAGGGGCCTCCTACGAGCAGTACTTC. Amino acids: CATSKGASYEQYF.

Only a few counts were recorded for this clonotype. This chain connects TRBV29-1 to TRBJ2-7; 8 bases match TRBD2. In germline, CDR1 is SQVTM, CDR2 ANQGSEA. The CDR3 spans 15 residues. V lost 3 bases to trimming and J lost 5 bases; unmatched junction nucleotides: 12. The CDR3 protein is CSVEVPRGRRDEQYF. The CDR3 nucleotides read TGCAGCGTTGAGGTGCCCCGCGGGAGGCGGGACGAGCAGTACTTC.